The 3 T cell receptor beta chains presented below share a single source sample, sequenced in a study of OX40 agonist ivuxolimab in advanced cancers. The assay was immunoSEQ multiplex PCR, and TCRdb's table has in-frame clones only and misses some. The data show more than 50,000 clones, 70% to 85% seen once. This material consisted of CD4+ or CD8+ T cells sorted from blood, taken in a trial of the OX40 agonist ivuxolimab. The receptors come from an adult with an advanced solid tumor such as melanoma, head and neck, liver or kidney cancer.

The rearrangement uses TRBV15 and TRBJ1-3, with D possibly TRBD1 on 5 matching bases. The CDR3 is made up of 15 amino acids. In germline, CDR1 is LNHNV, CDR2 YYDKDF (reference sequence). V gave up 1 base and J gave up 2 bases, with 9 bases separating them. CDR3 region: CATSRGGSPGNTIYF. The CDR3 coding sequence is TGTGCCACCAGCAGAGGGGGCAGCCCTGGAAACACCATATATTTT. The full variable domain, completed using reference TRBV15 and TRBJ1-3, is DAMVIQNPRYQVTQFGKPVTLSCSQTLNHNVMYWYQQKSSQAPKLLFHYYDKDFNNEADTPDNFQSRRPNTSFCFLDIRSPGLGDTAMYLCATSRGGSPGNTIYFGEGSWLTVV.

This clone appeared a single time. The V gene is TRBV5-1, the J gene TRBJ1-6; 8 bases align to TRBD1. Per the germline V gene, CDR1 is SGHRS and CDR2 is YFSETQ. V lost 4 bases and J lost 7; bases outside the gene matches: 10. This CDR3 is 16 amino acids long. In DNA form, the CDR3 reads TGCGCCAGCAGCCAATCCGACAGGGGTCAAAATTCACCCCTCCACTTT. The encoded protein is CASSQSDRGQNSPLHF.

This rearrangement joins TRBV15 to TRBJ1-2, with D unclear. V was shortened by 5 bases and J by 5 bases, with 12 bases between the two germline ends. Germline CDR1 is LNHNV and CDR2 is YYDKDF (reference sequence). CDR3 length: 13 residues. Written as DNA, the CDR3 is TGTGCCACCAGCGCAATGCCACAATATGGCTACACCTTC. Translation gives CATSAMPQYGYTF. The variable domain in full, completed from reference TRBV15 and TRBJ1-2, reads DAMVIQNPRYQVTQFGKPVTLSCSQTLNHNVMYWYQQKSSQAPKLLFHYYDKDFNNEADTPDNFQSRRPNTSFCFLDIRSPGLGDTAMYLCATSAMPQYGYTFGSGTRLTVV.